Sequencing of this TCR beta chain was carried out in a study of blood T cell repertoires in COVID-19. Sequencing was performed with immunoSEQ multiplex PCR; in TCRdb, only in-frame clones are kept and a portion is missing. This sample has 120,000 to 150,000 clones, with about 84% found just once. The J segment lost 0 bases and the V segment lost 4 bases, leaving 3 bases of the junction unmatched. Germline V lookup: CDR1 SGDLS, CDR2 YYNGEE. The CDR3 loop spans 15 amino acids. Source material: peripheral blood. The sequence was obtained from a man aged 60 to 75 with active or convalescent COVID-19. The V and J genes are TRBV9 and TRBJ2-3; TRBD2 matches at 9 bases. CDR3 DNA sequence: TGTGCCAGCAGCTTTAGCGGGAGAAGCACAGATACGCAGTATTTT. It encodes CASSFSGRSTDTQYF.